The next 2 T cell receptor beta chains were all read from a single sample in a study of blood T cell repertoires in COVID-19. Clones were sequenced by immunoSEQ multiplex PCR, and TCRdb holds only the in-frame ones, with some missing. The table records about 150,000 clones, about 86% of them present only once. Sequencing used PBMCs or T cells enriched from blood (not recorded which). These receptors were collected from a man aged 45-65 years who had recovered from COVID-19.

This rearrangement joins TRBV5-1 to TRBJ1-4, with TRBD1 identical over 7 bases. Germline trimming cut 4 bases from V and 4 bases from J; bases unmatched to any gene: 7. CDR1 and CDR2 from the germline V gene are SGHRS and YFSETQ. The CDR3 has 15 residues. Here the CDR3 reads CASSASGTDNEKLFF. The CDR3, as DNA: TGCGCCAGCAGCGCATCCGGGACAGATAATGAAAAACTGTTTTTT.

The chain uses TRBV4-1 and TRBJ1-2; D possibly corresponds to TRBD1 (6 bases). Germline CDR1 MGHRA, CDR2 YSYEKL. This CDR3 is built from 15 residues. Trimming took off 4 bases at V and 4 bases at J, with 16 bases between the two ends. The CDR3 loop is CASSPDRTDSYGYTF. The CDR3 DNA follows: TGCGCCAGCAGCCCCGATAGGACAGACTCCTATGGCTACACCTTC.